Here is one TCR beta chain with its context. The record originates from a study of blood T cell repertoires in COVID-19. Study background: PBMCs, B-cell-depleted T cells, or T cells were the source of the cDNA or gDNA that made up the material.

Measured with immunoSEQ multiplex PCR; TCRdb has only the in-frame clones, and not every one. The sample lists over 65,000 clones; roughly 90% were seen once. The germline V gene encodes CDR1 LGHDT and CDR2 YNNKEL (reference sequence). The CDR3 runs to 16 residues. With 4 bases clipped from V and 2 bases from J, the junction kept 7 bases outside the gene matches. Sequencing was performed on peripheral blood. The J gene is TRBJ2-1, the V gene TRBV3-1 (or the pseudogene TRBV3-2); the match to TRBD2 covers 8 bases. The TCR was taken from a human donor in a cohort sampled during active COVID-19. CDR3: CASSPGLAGPYNEQFF. The CDR3 DNA follows: TGTGCCAGCAGCCCTGGACTAGCTGGGCCCTACAATGAGCAGTTCTTC.